The present TCR beta chain was sequenced within a study of blood T cell repertoires in COVID-19. Authors' methods: Reference gene primer amplification gave nucleated cell count estimates. Profiling relied on immunoSEQ multiplex PCR, and the TCRdb table lists in-frame clones only, not all of them. V, J and clone size were drawn from that table, and D and trimming were deduced from the DNA. The sample comprises around 100,000 clones, 84% of which are singletons, and about 10% rests with the top ten. The TCR was taken from a man between 40 and 49 years old with active or convalescent COVID-19. Sequenced material: peripheral blood.

The CDR3 DNA is TGTGCCTGGAGTCAACAGGGGTTCTACGAGCAGTACTTC. Its translation: CAWSQQGFYEQYF. V usage is TRBV30 and J usage is TRBJ2-7; 7 positions agree with TRBD1. The germline V gene has CDR1 GTSNPN and CDR2 SVGIG (reference sequence). With 2 bases clipped from V and 3 bases from J, the junction kept 4 bases outside the gene matches. The CDR3 covers 13 residues. Complete variable domain (other parts from reference TRBV30 and TRBJ2-7): SQTIHQWPATLVQPVGSPLSLECTVEGTSNPNLYWYRQAAGRGLQLLFYSVGIGQISSEVPQNLSASRPQDRQFILSSKKLLLSDSGFYLCAWSQQGFYEQYFGPGTRLTVT.